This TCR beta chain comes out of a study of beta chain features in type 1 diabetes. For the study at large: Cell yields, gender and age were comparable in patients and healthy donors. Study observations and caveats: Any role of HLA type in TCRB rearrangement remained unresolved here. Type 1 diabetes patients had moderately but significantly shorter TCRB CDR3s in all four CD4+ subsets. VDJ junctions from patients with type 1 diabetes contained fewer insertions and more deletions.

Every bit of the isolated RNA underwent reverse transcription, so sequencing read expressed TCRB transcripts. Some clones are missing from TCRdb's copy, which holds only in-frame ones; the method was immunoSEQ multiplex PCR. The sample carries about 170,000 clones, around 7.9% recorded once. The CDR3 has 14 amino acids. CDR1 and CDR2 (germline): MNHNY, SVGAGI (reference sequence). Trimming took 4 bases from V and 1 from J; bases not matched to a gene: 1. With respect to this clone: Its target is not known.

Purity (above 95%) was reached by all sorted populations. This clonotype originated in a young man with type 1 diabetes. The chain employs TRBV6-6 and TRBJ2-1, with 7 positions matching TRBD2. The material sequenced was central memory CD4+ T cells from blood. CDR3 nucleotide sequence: TGTGCCAGCAGTTTTAGCGGGTCCTACAATGAGCAGTTCTTC. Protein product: CASSFSGSYNEQFF.